These 20 T cell receptor beta chains share one sample of origin, sequenced in a study of blood T cell repertoires in COVID-19. Produced via immunoSEQ multiplex PCR; TCRdb's table is partial and in-frame only. The data contain 250,000 to 300,000 clones, 88% of them singletons. The sample comprised PBMCs or T cells enriched from blood (not recorded which). These TCRs come from a woman aged 60 to 75 in a cohort exposed to, infected with or recovered from COVID-19 (not recorded which).

The V and J genes are TRBV28 and TRBJ2-5, with D possibly being TRBD2 (6 bases). Per the germline V gene, CDR1 is MDHEN and CDR2 is SYDVKM. V was cut by 6 bases and J by 4 bases, with 27 bases left in between. The CDR3 runs to 18 residues. CDR3 in DNA: TGTGCCAGCAGCCCCCGTGGGGGGAGCACCCCCATGGGAGAGACCCAGTACTTC. This gives the protein CASSPRGGSTPMGETQYF.

CDR3 amino acids: CASSSRDTNNSPLHF. In DNA form, the CDR3 reads TGTGCCAGCAGCTCTCGGGACACCAATAATTCACCCCTCCACTTT. J is TRBJ1-6 and V is TRBV7-6, with a weak D call TRBD1 (6 bases). Germline loops: CDR1 SGHVS, CDR2 FNYEAQ. Trimming left V 4 bases short and J 5 bases short, with 12 bases between. The CDR3 loop spans 15 amino acids. Full variable domain (remainder filled in from reference TRBV7-6 and TRBJ1-6): GAGVSQSPRYKVTKRGQDVALRCDPISGHVSLYWYRQALGQGPEFLTYFNYEAQQDKSGLPNDRFSAERPEGSISTLTIQRTEQRDSAMYRCASSSRDTNNSPLHFGNGTRLTVT.

The chain recombines TRBV21-1 with TRBJ2-7; TRBD2, the table's D call, was not compared with the DNA. TRBV21-1 is noted as a pseudogene. The CDR3 is 10 residues long. The CDR3 spells CASSLYEQYF. CDR3 nucleotide sequence: TGTGCCAGCAGCCTATACGAGCAGTACTTC.

The CDR3 DNA sequence: TGTGCCACCAGTGATTGGTCGGACAGGGGGCTTCCCTATGGCTACACCTTC. It encodes CATSDWSDRGLPYGYTF. The chain recombines TRBV24-1 with TRBJ1-2; TRBD1 matches at 11 bases. The V segment lost 2 bases and the J segment 4 bases; nucleotides outside the gene matches: 8. The CDR3 loop spans 17 amino acids. From germline, CDR1 is KGHDR and CDR2 SFDVKD.

This clone has just a few counts. The CDR3 sequence: CSVATSGYSYEQYF. The CDR3 nucleotides are TGCAGCGTTGCCACTAGCGGCTACTCCTACGAGCAGTACTTC. The J gene is TRBJ2-7, the V gene TRBV29-1; 8 nucleotides align to TRBD2. The CDR3 is 14 residues long. Per germline, CDR1 SQVTM and CDR2 ANQGSEA. J was trimmed by 0 bases and V by 4 bases; bases with no gene match: 5.

V gene TRBV29-1 combines with J gene TRBJ1-2, with unresolved D. CDR1 and CDR2 from the germline V gene are SQVTM and ANQGSEA. The CDR3 consists of 14 residues. Trimming took 7 bases from V and 4 from J, leaving 19 bases between them. The DNA of the CDR3 is TGCAGCGCCCTGCGTGGGAAGGAGGGCTATGGCTACACCTTC. Residues: CSALRGKEGYGYTF. Based on the CDR3 plus reference TRBV29-1 and TRBJ1-2, the full variable domain is SAVISQKPSRDICQRGTSLTIQCQVDSQVTMMFWYRQQPGQSLTLIATANQGSEATYESGFVIDKFPISRPNLTFSTLTVSNMSPEDSSIYLCSALRGKEGYGYTFGSGTRLTVV.

This chain links TRBV20-1 with TRBJ2-1, with 12 bases aligning to TRBD2. The CDR3 is 16 amino acids. Trimming at V came to 3 bases and at J to 0 bases, leaving 3 bases not matched to a gene. Germline CDR1 is DFQATT and CDR2 is SNEGSKA (reference sequence). The CDR3 nucleotides are TGCAGTGCTAGTGGGACTAGCGGGCGCTCCTACAATGAGCAGTTCTTC. Amino acids: CSASGTSGRSYNEQFF.

V and J are TRBV27 and TRBJ2-2, with D perhaps matching TRBD1 (5 bases). The CDR3 spans 17 residues. The germline V gene encodes CDR1 MNHEY and CDR2 SMNVEV (reference sequence). V dropped 3 bases and J dropped 1 base, with 15 bases sitting between them. CDR3: CASSFGRRGGNTGELFF. Written as DNA, the CDR3 is TGTGCCAGCAGTTTTGGTAGAAGGGGCGGGAACACCGGGGAGCTGTTTTTT.

The sample holds one count of this clone. V gene TRBV24-1 combines with J gene TRBJ2-3; 10 bases map to TRBD1. Germline CDR1 and CDR2: KGHDR and SFDVKD. V dropped 4 bases and J dropped 1; count of bases not matched to a gene: 4. The CDR3 is 16 residues long. The CDR3 loop reads CATSELGTGGTDTQYF. CDR3 DNA: TGTGCCACCAGTGAGCTCGGGACAGGGGGCACAGATACGCAGTATTTT.

The V gene is TRBV20-1, the J gene TRBJ2-3; weak D call: TRBD1 (7 bases). The CDR3 consists of 16 residues. V was trimmed by 3 bases and J by 2 bases, leaving 18 bases between them. Germline V CDR1 and CDR2: DFQATT, SNEGSKA (reference sequence). CDR3 residues: CSASKGGGKPTDTQYF. The CDR3 nucleotides are TGCAGTGCTAGTAAAGGGGGCGGGAAACCCACAGATACGCAGTATTTT.

This chain uses TRBV5-1 with TRBJ1-2; possible D gene TRBD1, 6 bases. Germline V gene lookup returns CDR1 SGHRS and CDR2 YFSETQ. This CDR3 spans 13 amino acids. Trimming removed 4 bases at V and 3 bases at J, with 10 bases between. CDR3 sequence reads: CASSPTGYYGYTF. CDR3 nucleotides: TGCGCCAGCAGCCCCACAGGGTACTATGGCTACACCTTC.

The chain combines TRBV27 with TRBJ2-7; TRBD1 matches at 8 bases. This CDR3 spans 15 amino acids. J lost 2 bases, V lost 6 bases, and 9 bases had no gene match. Germline V gene sequence: CDR1 MNHEY, CDR2 SMNVEV (reference sequence). CDR3 DNA: TGTGCCAGCAGCCTAGGGACAGGTCTTGCCTACGAGCAGTACTTC. It yields the protein CASSLGTGLAYEQYF.

The V and J genes are TRBV6-6 and TRBJ1-3; D remains unclear. Germline CDR1 MNHNY, CDR2 SVGAGI (reference sequence). The V gene lost 5 bases and the J gene lost 0 bases, with 5 bases spanning the gap. The CDR3 runs 13 residues. In nucleotides, the CDR3 is TGTGCCAGCAGTCCACACTCTGGAAACACCATATATTTT. This sequence encodes CASSPHSGNTIYF.

The CDR3 here is CSARTGGYEQYF. The CDR3 region has the DNA TGCAGCGCACGAACAGGGGGCTACGAGCAGTACTTC. The rearrangement joins TRBV29-1 to TRBJ2-7; the match to TRBD1 covers 8 bases. In germline, CDR1 is SQVTM, CDR2 ANQGSEA. The CDR3 length is 12 residues. The trim removed 7 bases at V and 3 bases at J, leaving 5 bases unmatched.

This clone was observed a single time. The chain uses TRBV7-9 and TRBJ2-7, with 8 bases matching TRBD1. The germline CDR1 and CDR2 sequences are SEHNR and FQNEAQ (reference sequence). The CDR3 runs to 12 residues. J gave up 13 bases and V 3 bases, and 8 bases lay outside the gene matches. In DNA, the CDR3 is TGTGCCAGCAGCTTCGAATGGACAGGGCTTTACTTC. This gives the protein CASSFEWTGLYF.

V gene TRBV7-3 combines with J gene TRBJ2-1; 10 bases are shared with TRBD2. Germline loops: CDR1 SGHTA, CDR2 FQGTGA. The CDR3 is 15 amino acids. J was trimmed by 5 bases and V by 4 bases; bases with no gene match: 5. CDR3 loop: CASSSLAGANNEQFF. CDR3 sequence (DNA): TGTGCCAGCAGCTCTCTAGCGGGAGCAAACAATGAGCAGTTCTTC. The whole variable domain, filled in from reference TRBV7-3 and TRBJ2-1, reads GAGVSQTPSNKVTEKGKYVELRCDPISGHTALYWYRQSLGQGPEFLIYFQGTGAADDSGLPNDRFFAVRPEGSVSTLKIQRTERGDSAVYLCASSSLAGANNEQFFGPGTRLTVL.

This rearrangement joins TRBV9 to TRBJ2-3; TRBD2 aligns across 11 bases. Germline assignment: CDR1 SGDLS and CDR2 YYNGEE. The CDR3 is made up of 16 amino acids. J gave up 2 bases and V 4 bases, and 6 bases lay outside the gene matches. CDR3 region: CASSFRLAGNTDTQYF. The CDR3, as DNA: TGTGCCAGCAGCTTCAGACTAGCGGGAAACACAGATACGCAGTATTTT.

The rearrangement links TRBV15 to TRBJ2-5, with D perhaps matching TRBD1 (5 bases). V shed 8 bases and J shed 1 base, with 14 bases lying between them. Germline V gene sequence: CDR1 LNHNV, CDR2 YYDKDF (reference sequence). The CDR3 runs 14 residues. This chain's CDR3 is CATSTRQIQETQYF. CDR3 in DNA: TGTGCCACCTCGACGAGACAGATCCAAGAGACCCAGTACTTC.

This clone was found a few times. V and J are TRBV7-2 and TRBJ2-5; no firm D call. Trimming left V 5 bases short and J 5 bases short, with 6 bases between. Germline V gene lookup returns CDR1 SGHTA and CDR2 FQGNSA. The CDR3 runs 11 residues. The CDR3 nucleotides read TGTGCCAGCAGCCAACACGAGACCCAGTACTTC. Amino acids: CASSQHETQYF.

The chain carries TRBV7-8 and TRBJ1-2; TRBD1 might be the D (5 bases). The germline V gene encodes CDR1 SGHVS and CDR2 FQNEAQ. The V end was cut by 3 bases, the J end by 5 bases, with 10 bases between. This CDR3 is built from 13 residues. This CDR3 is CASSLGGGYGYTF. In DNA form, the CDR3 reads TGTGCCAGCAGCTTGGGGGGTGGGTATGGCTACACCTTC.